Below, one T cell receptor (beta chain) is given with its context. In the original analysis: Counts of nucleated cells, estimated from reference gene primer amplification, were obtained. Sequencing used immunoSEQ multiplex PCR; TCRdb keeps in-frame clones, though not all of them. That table furnishes V, J and clone size, whereas the DNA furnished D and trimming. The repertoire has about 80,000 clones, 91% of them found once; the top ten carry 1.5% to 2%. CDR3 length: 15 amino acids. With 0 bases removed from V and 10 bases from J, the gap between germline ends came to 14 bases. Germline loops: CDR1 SGHNT, CDR2 YYREEE (reference sequence). This entry belongs to a study of blood T cell repertoires in COVID-19. Across the whole study: Sites across the United States, Italy and Spain contributed samples from acute and convalescent COVID-19. In each case, the material was cDNA or gDNA derived from T cells, B-cell-depleted T cells, or PBMCs.

The rearrangement links TRBV5-4 to TRBJ1-6; D is possibly TRBD1 (5 bases). The sequenced material came from peripheral blood. This sequence was found in a woman aged 45 to 65 in a cohort sampled during active COVID-19. In DNA form, the CDR3 reads TGTGCCAGCAGCTTGGATCAGGGATCACGATCACCCCTCCACTTT. Translated: CASSLDQGSRSPLHF.